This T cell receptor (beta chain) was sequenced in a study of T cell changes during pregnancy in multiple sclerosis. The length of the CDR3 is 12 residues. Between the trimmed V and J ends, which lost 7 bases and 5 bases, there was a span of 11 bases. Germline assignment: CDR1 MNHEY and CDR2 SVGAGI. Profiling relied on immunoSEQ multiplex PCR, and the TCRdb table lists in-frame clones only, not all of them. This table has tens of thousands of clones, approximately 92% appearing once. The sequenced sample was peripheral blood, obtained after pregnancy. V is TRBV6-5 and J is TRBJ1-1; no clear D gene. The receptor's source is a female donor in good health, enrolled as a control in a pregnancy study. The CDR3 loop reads CASKSGITEAFF. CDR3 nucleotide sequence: TGTGCCAGCAAGAGTGGTATTACTGAAGCTTTCTTT.